A selection of T cell receptor beta chains follows, all from one sample in a study of OX40 agonist ivuxolimab in advanced cancers. Only in-frame clones appear in the TCRdb table, and some are missing; sequencing was by immunoSEQ multiplex PCR. The repertoire holds 72,000 or so clones, with over 75% as singletons. Material: CD4+ or CD8+ T cells sorted from blood, obtained in a trial of the OX40 agonist ivuxolimab. Receptor source: an adult with an advanced solid tumor such as melanoma, head and neck, liver or kidney cancer. The CDR3 runs from the conserved cysteine through the conserved F or W. The order of the fields is V gene, J gene, clone size, D gene, CDR3 protein, CDR3 DNA. The D gene is left open where the match is weak. Size tells how often a clone was seen (once, few, many) or the class of an expanded clone, and some rows leave it out.

v_call: TRBV7-9
j_call: TRBJ1-1
clone_size: few
d_call: NA
cdr3_aa: CASSGGVSTEAFF
cdr3_nt: TGTGCCAGCTCGGGTGGGGTAAGCACTGAAGCTTTCTTT

v_call: TRBV6-1
j_call: TRBJ2-7
clone_size: NA
d_call: NA
cdr3_aa: CASRGGSAGAYEQYF
cdr3_nt: TGTGCCAGCAGGGGGGGTTCGGCCGGAGCCTACGAGCAGTACTTC

v_call: TRBV5-1
j_call: TRBJ1-2
clone_size: NA
d_call: NA
cdr3_aa: CASSFAGDGYTF
cdr3_nt: TGCGCCAGCAGCTTTGCAGGGGATGGCTACACCTTC

v_call: TRBV29-1
j_call: TRBJ2-5
clone_size: few
d_call: TRBD2
cdr3_aa: CSVGGMVAGEGIQETQYF
cdr3_nt: TGCAGCGTTGGGGGGATGGTAGCGGGAGAGGGTATCCAAGAGACCCAGTACTTC

v_call: TRBV5-6
j_call: TRBJ2-1
clone_size: NA
d_call: NA
cdr3_aa: CASSPLYDRYNEQFF
cdr3_nt: TGTGCCAGCAGCCCTCTGTACGACAGATACAATGAGCAGTTCTTC

v_call: TRBV4-1
j_call: TRBJ1-6
clone_size: NA
d_call: NA
cdr3_aa: CASSHPKGQRNSPLHF
cdr3_nt: TGCGCCAGCAGCCACCCAAAGGGCCAGAGGAATTCACCCCTCCACTTT

v_call: TRBV5-1
j_call: TRBJ2-5
clone_size: NA
d_call: NA
cdr3_aa: CASSLDGQGGETQYF
cdr3_nt: TGCGCCAGCAGCTTGGATGGGCAGGGAGGAGAGACCCAGTACTTC

v_call: TRBV6-5
j_call: TRBJ1-2
clone_size: NA
d_call: NA
cdr3_aa: CASRTSNYGYTF
cdr3_nt: TGTGCCAGCAGGACCTCTAACTATGGCTACACCTTC

v_call: TRBV2
j_call: TRBJ1-4
clone_size: NA
d_call: TRBD1
cdr3_aa: CASSGQGTEKLFF
cdr3_nt: TGTGCCAGCAGTGGACAGGGGACCGAAAAACTGTTTTTT

v_call: TRBV2
j_call: TRBJ1-4
clone_size: NA
d_call: NA
cdr3_aa: CASSQSGVGEKLFF
cdr3_nt: TGTGCCAGCAGCCAATCGGGGGTGGGTGAAAAACTGTTTTTT

v_call: TRBV9
j_call: TRBJ2-2
clone_size: NA
d_call: TRBD2
cdr3_aa: CASRPTSGYTGELFF
cdr3_nt: TGTGCCAGCAGGCCGACTAGCGGCTACACCGGGGAGCTGTTTTTT

v_call: TRBV6-5
j_call: TRBJ2-3
clone_size: once
d_call: TRBD2
cdr3_aa: CASARSGTLGDTQYF
cdr3_nt: TGTGCCAGCGCCCGAAGCGGGACCCTCGGGGATACGCAGTATTTT

v_call: TRBV11-2
j_call: TRBJ1-2
clone_size: few
d_call: NA
cdr3_aa: CASSSPFEKGNIYGYTF
cdr3_nt: TGTGCCAGCAGCTCCCCCTTCGAGAAGGGGAACATCTATGGCTACACCTTC

v_call: TRBV10-1
j_call: TRBJ1-2
clone_size: NA
d_call: NA
cdr3_aa: CASSEGRGYGYTF
cdr3_nt: TGCGCCAGCAGTGAAGGCAGGGGCTATGGCTACACCTTC

v_call: TRBV5-4
j_call: TRBJ2-2
clone_size: NA
d_call: NA
cdr3_aa: CASSLGGAAGELFF
cdr3_nt: TGTGCCAGCAGCTTGGGAGGGGCGGCCGGGGAGCTGTTTTTT

v_call: TRBV28
j_call: TRBJ1-5
clone_size: NA
d_call: NA
cdr3_aa: CASSSGDAKRGNQPQHF
cdr3_nt: TGTGCCAGCAGTTCGGGGGACGCTAAACGGGGCAATCAGCCCCAGCATTTT

v_call: TRBV6-1
j_call: TRBJ1-2
clone_size: NA
d_call: TRBD1
cdr3_aa: CASSQGPGGYGYTF
cdr3_nt: TGTGCCAGCTCACAGGGGCCGGGGGGCTATGGCTACACCTTC

v_call: TRBV6-5
j_call: TRBJ2-7
clone_size: NA
d_call: NA
cdr3_aa: CASSSLPSYEQYF
cdr3_nt: TGTGCCAGCAGTTCATTACCCTCCTACGAGCAGTACTTC

v_call: TRBV4-1
j_call: TRBJ2-3
clone_size: NA
d_call: TRBD2
cdr3_aa: CTSSYPGLAEGEYTDTQYF
cdr3_nt: TGCACCAGCAGCTACCCTGGGCTAGCGGAAGGAGAATACACAGATACGCAGTATTTT

v_call: TRBV19
j_call: TRBJ2-1
clone_size: NA
d_call: NA
cdr3_aa: CASSIGWPENEQFF
cdr3_nt: TGTGCCAGTAGTATCGGCTGGCCAGAAAATGAGCAGTTCTTC

v_call: TRBV5-6
j_call: TRBJ2-6
clone_size: NA
d_call: NA
cdr3_aa: CASSFTVGSGANVLTF
cdr3_nt: TGTGCCAGCAGCTTCACAGTGGGGTCTGGGGCCAACGTCCTGACTTTC